The present TCR beta chain was sequenced within a study of cytomegalovirus exposure and HLA in healthy donors. A multiplex PCR was run with 60 Vbeta primers and 13 Jbeta primers. Sequenced by immunoSEQ multiplex PCR; TCRdb stores in-frame clones only, minus some. The sample lists approximately 170,000 clones; 80% to 90% were seen once. Concerning this clone itself: Its antigen is undetermined.

Study results and limitations: The majority of CMV-associated TCR beta chains were reported as apparently HLA-restricted in a later analysis. Most of the TCR beta V segments (in an earlier analysis) were productive either about 87% or about 30% of the time.

Sequenced material: PBMCs. This clonotype was sampled from a male donor in good health and CMV-seronegative.

The CDR3 sequence: CASSLLDRGQETQYF. In DNA form, the CDR3 reads TGCGCCAGCAGCCTACTTGACAGGGGGCAAGAGACCCAGTACTTC. The chain has TRBV5-1 and TRBJ2-5; 9 bases are shared with TRBD1. The CDR3 is 15 amino acids. Losses at the gene ends were 4 bases for V and 2 bases for J; bases not matched to a gene: 6. The germline CDR1 and CDR2 sequences are SGHRS and YFSETQ. Looking up the rest from reference TRBV5-1 and TRBJ2-5 gives the full variable domain: KAGVTQTPRYLIKTRGQQVTLSCSPISGHRSVSWYQQTPGQGLQFLFEYFSETQRNKGNFPGRFSGRQFSNSRSEMNVSTLELGDSALYLCASSLLDRGQETQYFGPGTRLLVL.